The subject of this entry is one T cell receptor beta chain. The sample belongs to a study of blood T cell repertoires in COVID-19. About the study: COVID-19 samples, acute and convalescent, were from the United States, Italy and Spain. T cells, B-cell-depleted T cells, or PBMCs supplied cDNA or gDNA.

In the authors' workflow: Amplifying reference gene primers gave estimates of nucleated cell counts. TCRdb keeps only in-frame clones here, not all; method: immunoSEQ multiplex PCR. V and J calls and clone size are those listed in that table; D and trimming were worked out from the DNA. Among tens of thousands of clones listed, 70% to 85% were seen once. The CDR3 loop spans 12 amino acids. Germline V gene sequence: CDR1 MDHEN, CDR2 SYDVKM. Trimming took 6 bases from V and 5 from J; bases not matched to a gene: 4. The chain is built from TRBV28 and TRBJ2-7, with 7 bases identical to TRBD1. The sequenced sample consisted of peripheral blood. The clonotype was recovered from a human donor in a cohort sampled during active COVID-19. The CDR3 region is CASRDRPHEQYF. For the CDR3, the DNA is TGTGCCAGCAGGGACAGGCCCCACGAGCAGTACTTC.